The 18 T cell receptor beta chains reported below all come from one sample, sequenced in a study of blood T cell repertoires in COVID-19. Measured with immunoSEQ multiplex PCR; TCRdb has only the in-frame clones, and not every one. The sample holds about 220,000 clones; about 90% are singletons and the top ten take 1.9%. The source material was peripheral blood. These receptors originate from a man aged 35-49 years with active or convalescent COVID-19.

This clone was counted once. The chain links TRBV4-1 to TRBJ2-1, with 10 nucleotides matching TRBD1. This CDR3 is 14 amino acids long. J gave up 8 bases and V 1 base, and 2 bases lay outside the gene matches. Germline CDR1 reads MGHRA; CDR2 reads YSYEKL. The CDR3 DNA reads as TGCGCCAGCAGCCAAGGGACAGGGGGGTATGAGCAGTTCTTC. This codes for CASSQGTGGYEQFF.

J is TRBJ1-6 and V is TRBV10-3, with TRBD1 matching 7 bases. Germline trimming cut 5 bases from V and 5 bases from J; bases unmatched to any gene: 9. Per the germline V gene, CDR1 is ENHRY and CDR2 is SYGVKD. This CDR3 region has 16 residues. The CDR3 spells CAISPTTGTHNSPLHF. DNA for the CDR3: TGTGCCATCAGTCCAACGACAGGGACCCATAATTCACCCCTCCACTTT.

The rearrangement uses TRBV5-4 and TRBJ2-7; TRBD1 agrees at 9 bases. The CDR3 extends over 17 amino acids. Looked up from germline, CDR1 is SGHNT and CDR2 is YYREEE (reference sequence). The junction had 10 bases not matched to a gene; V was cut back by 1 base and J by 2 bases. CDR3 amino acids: CASSLWDREGVAYEQYF. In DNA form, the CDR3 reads TGTGCCAGCAGCTTGTGGGACAGGGAAGGAGTGGCCTACGAGCAGTACTTC. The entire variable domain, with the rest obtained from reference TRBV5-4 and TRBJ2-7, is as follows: ETGVTQSPTHLIKTRGQQVTLRCSSQSGHNTVSWYQQALGQGPQFIFQYYREEENGRGNFPPRFSGLQFPNYSSELNVNALELDDSALYLCASSLWDREGVAYEQYFGPGTRLTVT.

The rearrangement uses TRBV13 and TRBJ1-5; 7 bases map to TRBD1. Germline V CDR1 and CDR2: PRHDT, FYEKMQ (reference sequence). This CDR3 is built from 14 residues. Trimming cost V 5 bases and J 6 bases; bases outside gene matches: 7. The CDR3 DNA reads TGTGCCAGCAGCACAACAGGGGTGGGTCAGCCCCAGCATTTT. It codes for CASSTTGVGQPQHF. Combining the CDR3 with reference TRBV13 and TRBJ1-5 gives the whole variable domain AAGVIQSPRHLIKEKRETATLKCYPIPRHDTVYWYQQGPGQDPQFLISFYEKMQSDKGSIPDRFSAQQFSDYHSELNMSSLELGDSALYFCASSTTGVGQPQHFGDGTRLSIL.

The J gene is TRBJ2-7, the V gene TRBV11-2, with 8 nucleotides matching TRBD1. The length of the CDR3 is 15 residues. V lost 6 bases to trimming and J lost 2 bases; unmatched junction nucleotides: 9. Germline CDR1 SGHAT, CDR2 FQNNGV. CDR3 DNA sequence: TGTGCCAGCAGGTATACACAGGGGGTCGCCTACGAGCAGTACTTC. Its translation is CASRYTQGVAYEQYF.

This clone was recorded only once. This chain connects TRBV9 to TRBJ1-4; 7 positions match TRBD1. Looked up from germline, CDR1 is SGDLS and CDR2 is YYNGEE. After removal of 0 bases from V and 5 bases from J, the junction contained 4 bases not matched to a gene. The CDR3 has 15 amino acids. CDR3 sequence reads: CASSVEGAENEKLFF. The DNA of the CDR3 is TGTGCCAGCAGCGTAGAGGGGGCAGAAAATGAAAAACTGTTTTTT.

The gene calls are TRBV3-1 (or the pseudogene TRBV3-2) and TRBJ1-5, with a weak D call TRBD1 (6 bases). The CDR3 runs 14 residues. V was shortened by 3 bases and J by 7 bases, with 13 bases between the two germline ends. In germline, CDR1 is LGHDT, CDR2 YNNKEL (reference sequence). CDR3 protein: CASSHTGSKQPQHF. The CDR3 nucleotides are TGTGCCAGCAGCCATACAGGGTCTAAGCAGCCCCAGCATTTT.

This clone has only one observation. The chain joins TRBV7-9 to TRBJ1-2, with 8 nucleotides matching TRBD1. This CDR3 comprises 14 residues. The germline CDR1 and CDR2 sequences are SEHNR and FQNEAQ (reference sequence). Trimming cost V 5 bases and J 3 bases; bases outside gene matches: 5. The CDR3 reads CASSLLTGDYGYTF. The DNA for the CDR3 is TGTGCCAGCAGCCTCTTGACAGGGGACTATGGCTACACCTTC.

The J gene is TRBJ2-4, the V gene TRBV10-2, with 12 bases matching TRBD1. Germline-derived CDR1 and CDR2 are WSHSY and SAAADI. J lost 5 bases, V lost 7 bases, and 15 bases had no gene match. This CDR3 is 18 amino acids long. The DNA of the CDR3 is TGCGCCAGCATTCAACCCAAGGGACAGGGGGCCATCCAAAACATTCAGTACTTC. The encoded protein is CASIQPKGQGAIQNIQYF.

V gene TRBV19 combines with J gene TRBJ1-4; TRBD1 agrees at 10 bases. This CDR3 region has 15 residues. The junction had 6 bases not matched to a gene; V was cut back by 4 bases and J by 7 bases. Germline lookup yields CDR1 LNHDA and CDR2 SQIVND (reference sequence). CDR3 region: CASSNDRDRGEKLFF. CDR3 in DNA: TGTGCCAGTAGTAACGACCGGGACAGGGGTGAAAAACTGTTTTTT.

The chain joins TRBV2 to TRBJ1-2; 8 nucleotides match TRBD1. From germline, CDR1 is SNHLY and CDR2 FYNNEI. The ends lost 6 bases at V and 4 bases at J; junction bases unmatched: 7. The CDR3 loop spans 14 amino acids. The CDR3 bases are TGTGCCAGCAGAGGCGGACAGGGTGGCTATGGCTACACCTTC. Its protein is CASRGGQGGYGYTF.

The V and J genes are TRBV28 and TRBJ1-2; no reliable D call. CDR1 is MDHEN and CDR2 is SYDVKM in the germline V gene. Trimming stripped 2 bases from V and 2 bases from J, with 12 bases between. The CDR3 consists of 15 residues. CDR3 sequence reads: CASSLIHPGNYGYTF. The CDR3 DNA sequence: TGTGCCAGCAGTTTAATACATCCCGGGAACTATGGCTACACCTTC.

CDR3 loop: CASTDQLAGTDTQYF. CDR3 in DNA: TGCGCCAGCACCGACCAACTAGCTGGCACAGATACGCAGTATTTT. This rearrangement joins TRBV10-2 to TRBJ2-3, with a weak D call TRBD2 (6 bases). The CDR3 contains 15 residues. Trimming shortened V by 7 bases and J by 1 base, and 15 bases separated the two germline ends. Looked up from germline, CDR1 is WSHSY and CDR2 is SAAADI.

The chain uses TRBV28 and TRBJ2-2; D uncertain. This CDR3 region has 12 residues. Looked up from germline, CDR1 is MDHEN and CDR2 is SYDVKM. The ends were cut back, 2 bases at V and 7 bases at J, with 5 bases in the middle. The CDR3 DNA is TGTGCCAGCAGTTTAGGAGTCGGGGAGCTGTTTTTT. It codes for CASSLGVGELFF. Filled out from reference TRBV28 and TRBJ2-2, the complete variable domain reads DVKVTQSSRYLVKRTGEKVFLECVQDMDHENMFWYRQDPGLGLRLIYFSYDVKMKEKGDIPEGYSVSREKKERFSLILESASTNQTSMYLCASSLGVGELFFGEGSRLTVL.

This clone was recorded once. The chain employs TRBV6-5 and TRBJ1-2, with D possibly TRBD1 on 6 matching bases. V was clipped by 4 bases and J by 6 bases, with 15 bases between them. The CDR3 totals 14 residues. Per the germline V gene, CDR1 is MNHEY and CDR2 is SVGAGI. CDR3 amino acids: CASSSRGAGDGYTF. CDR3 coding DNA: TGTGCCAGCAGTTCCCGGGGGGCCGGGGATGGCTACACCTTC.

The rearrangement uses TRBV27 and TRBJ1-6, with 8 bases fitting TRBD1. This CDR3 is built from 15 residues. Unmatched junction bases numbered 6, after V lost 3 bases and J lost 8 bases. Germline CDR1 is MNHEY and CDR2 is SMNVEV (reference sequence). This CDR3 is CASSLVLTGDSPLHF. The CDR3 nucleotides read TGTGCCAGCAGTTTGGTTCTGACAGGGGATTCACCCCTCCACTTT.

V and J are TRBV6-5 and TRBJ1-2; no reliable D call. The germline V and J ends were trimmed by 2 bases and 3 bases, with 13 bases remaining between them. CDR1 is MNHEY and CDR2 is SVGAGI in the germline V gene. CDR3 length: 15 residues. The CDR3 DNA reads TGTGCCAGCAGTTACGGCGGTGGAGCCGACTATGGCTACACCTTC. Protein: CASSYGGGADYGYTF.

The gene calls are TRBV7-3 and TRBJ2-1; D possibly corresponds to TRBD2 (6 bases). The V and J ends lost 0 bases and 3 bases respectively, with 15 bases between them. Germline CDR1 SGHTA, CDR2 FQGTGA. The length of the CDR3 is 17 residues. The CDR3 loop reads CASSLTGGAKDYNEQFF. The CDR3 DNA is TGTGCCAGCAGCTTAACTGGCGGGGCAAAGGACTACAATGAGCAGTTCTTC.